This TCR beta chain is drawn from a study of shared clonotypes between healthy human individuals. Study observations and caveats: Clonotypes which were not shared had lower generation probabilities than clonotypes that all four donors shared. What rarefaction showed was incomplete sorted-subset sequencing despite large depth.

On this clone itself: Its antigen remains unknown.

Original processing notes: For the immunoSEQ data, sequences were junction-only without quality scores, so filtering differed. The repertoire was sequenced with immunoSEQ multiplex PCR; TCRdb's copy has only in-frame clones and lacks some. V, J and clone size reflect that table, while D and trimming were determined from the DNA. The table includes about 2 million clones, 85% to 95% detected once. The sequenced sample was naive CD4+ T cells sorted from blood. The sample's subset: CD45RA+ positively selected. This TCR was sampled from a man younger than 35 in good health.

CDR3 region: CASSQSKETNYGYTF. CDR3 coding DNA: TGCGCCAGCAGTCAATCTAAAGAGACTAACTATGGCTACACCTTC. This sequence joins TRBV23-1 and TRBJ1-2; unclear D gene. TRBV23-1 is assigned to the ORF class and has an uncertain function. Trimming left V 0 bases short and J 0 bases short, with 8 bases between. CDR3 length: 15 residues.